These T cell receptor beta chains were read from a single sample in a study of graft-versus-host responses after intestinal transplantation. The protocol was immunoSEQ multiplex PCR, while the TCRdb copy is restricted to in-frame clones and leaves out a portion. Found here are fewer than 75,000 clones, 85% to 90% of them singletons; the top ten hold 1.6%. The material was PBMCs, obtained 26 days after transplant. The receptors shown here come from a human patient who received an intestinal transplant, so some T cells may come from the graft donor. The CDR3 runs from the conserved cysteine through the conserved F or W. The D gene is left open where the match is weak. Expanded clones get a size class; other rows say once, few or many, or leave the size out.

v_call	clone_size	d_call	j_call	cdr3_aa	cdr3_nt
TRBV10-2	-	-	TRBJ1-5	CASSEDSAHSNQPQHF	TGCGCCAGCAGTGAGGACAGCGCCCATAGCAATCAGCCCCAGCATTTT
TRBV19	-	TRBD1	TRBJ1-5	CASSINYRDSNNQPQHF	TGTGCCAGTAGTATAAACTACCGGGACAGCAACAATCAGCCCCAGCATTTT
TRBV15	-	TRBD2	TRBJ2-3	CATSRDSGGADTQYF	TGTGCCACCAGCAGAGATAGCGGGGGGGCAGATACGCAGTATTTT
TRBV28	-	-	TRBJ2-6	CASTAGANVLTF	TGTGCCAGCACAGCTGGGGCCAACGTCCTGACTTTC
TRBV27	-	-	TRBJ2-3	CASSFTYTTETDTQYF	TGTGCCAGCAGTTTTACGTACACAACAGAGACAGATACGCAGTATTTT
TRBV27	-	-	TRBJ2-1	CASSLGRGHNEQFF	TGTGCCAGCAGTTTAGGGAGAGGACACAATGAGCAGTTCTTC
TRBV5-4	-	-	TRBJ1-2	CASSPEGVTENYGYTF	TGTGCCAGCAGCCCCGAAGGGGTGACGGAGAACTATGGCTACACCTTC
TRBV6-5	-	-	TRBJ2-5	CASSYSGGPQETQYF	TGTGCCAGCAGTTACTCGGGGGGTCCCCAAGAGACCCAGTACTTC
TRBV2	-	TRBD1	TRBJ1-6	CASSSDRENSPLHF	TGTGCCAGCAGTTCCGACAGGGAAAATTCACCCCTCCACTTT
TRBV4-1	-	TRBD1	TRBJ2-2	CASSQSTGTGELFF	TGCGCCAGCAGCCAATCGACAGGGACCGGGGAGCTGTTTTTT
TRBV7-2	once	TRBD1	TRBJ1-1	CASSKMGQGLTEAFF	TGTGCCAGCAGTAAGATGGGACAGGGGTTAACTGAAGCTTTCTTT
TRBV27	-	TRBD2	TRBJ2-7	CASRKGTSGIYEQYF	TGTGCCAGCAGGAAGGGGACTAGCGGTATCTACGAGCAGTACTTC
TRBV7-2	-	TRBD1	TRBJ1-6	CASSPGQGNSPLHF	TGTGCCAGCAGCCCAGGACAGGGGAATTCACCCCTCCACTTT
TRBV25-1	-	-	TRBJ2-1	CASSAGRNPYNEQFF	TGTGCCAGCAGTGCAGGCAGGAATCCCTACAATGAGCAGTTCTTC
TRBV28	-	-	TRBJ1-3	CASLNRGGNTIYF	TGTGCCAGCCTAAACAGAGGGGGTAACACCATATATTTT
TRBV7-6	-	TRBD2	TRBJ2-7	CASSLGPLAGGSYEQYF	TGTGCCAGCAGCTTAGGCCCACTAGCGGGGGGCTCCTACGAGCAGTACTTC
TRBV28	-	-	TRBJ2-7	CASSLGQQGYEQYF	TGTGCCAGCAGTTTGGGGCAACAGGGCTACGAGCAGTACTTC
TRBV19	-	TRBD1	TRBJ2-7	CATSDRVGEQYF	TGTGCCACTTCGGACAGGGTAGGGGAGCAGTACTTC
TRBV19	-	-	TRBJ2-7	CASSPQAGPKPGEQYF	TGTGCCAGTAGTCCCCAGGCGGGCCCGAAACCAGGCGAGCAGTACTTC
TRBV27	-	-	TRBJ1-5	CASGPLNQPQHF	TGTGCCAGCGGCCCATTAAATCAGCCCCAGCATTTT
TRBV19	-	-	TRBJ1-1	CASSMGSTRGGEAFF	TGTGCCAGTAGTATGGGTTCTACTCGAGGAGGGGAAGCTTTCTTT
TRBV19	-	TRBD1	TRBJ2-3	CATDFGTGPTDTQYF	TGTGCCACCGATTTCGGGACAGGGCCCACAGATACGCAGTATTTT
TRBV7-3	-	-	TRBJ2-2	CASSFGTGELFF	TGTGCCAGCAGCTTCGGTACCGGGGAGCTGTTTTTT
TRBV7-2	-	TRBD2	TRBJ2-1	CASSPTRLAGGSYNEQFF	TGTGCCAGCAGCCCCACCCGACTAGCGGGAGGGTCCTACAATGAGCAGTTCTTC
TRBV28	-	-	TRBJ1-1	CASSWDMNTEAFF	TGTGCCAGCAGTTGGGACATGAACACTGAAGCTTTCTTT
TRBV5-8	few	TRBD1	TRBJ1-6	CASSFGPDRGSPLHF	TGTGCCAGCAGCTTTGGGCCGGACAGGGGGTCACCCCTCCACTTT
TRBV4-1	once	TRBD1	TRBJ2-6	CASSQTTGTGANVLTF	TGCGCCAGCAGCCAGACGACAGGGACTGGGGCCAACGTCCTGACTTTC
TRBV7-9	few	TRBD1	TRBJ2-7	CASSSGQSYEQYF	TGTGCCAGCAGCTCGGGACAGTCCTACGAGCAGTACTTC
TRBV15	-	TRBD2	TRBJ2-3	CATSRDWLAGGTDTQYF	TGTGCCACCAGCAGAGATTGGCTAGCGGGAGGCACAGATACGCAGTATTTT
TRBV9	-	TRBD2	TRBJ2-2	CASSSSGGGTLTGELFF	TGTGCCAGCAGCTCATCCGGGGGGGGCACCCTGACCGGGGAGCTGTTTTTT
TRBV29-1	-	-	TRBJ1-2	CSVDRDTDYGYTF	TGCAGCGTGGATAGGGACACGGACTATGGCTACACCTTC
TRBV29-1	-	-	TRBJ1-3	CSVTGRGSSGNTIYF	TGCAGCGTCACCGGGAGGGGTTCCTCTGGAAACACCATATATTTT
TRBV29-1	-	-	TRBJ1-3	CSVDFGSSGNTIYF	TGCAGCGTTGACTTCGGTTCCTCTGGAAACACCATATATTTT
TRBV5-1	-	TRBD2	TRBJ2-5	CASSLEPSGRAREETQYF	TGCGCCAGCAGCTTGGAGCCCAGCGGGAGGGCCCGCGAGGAGACCCAGTACTTC
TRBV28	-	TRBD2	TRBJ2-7	CASSPLRPGLDRYEQYF	TGTGCCAGCAGTCCCCTAAGGCCGGGACTAGATCGGTACGAGCAGTACTTC
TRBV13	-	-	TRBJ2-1	CASSFSHSMNEQFF	TGTGCCAGCAGCTTCTCCCATAGCATGAATGAGCAGTTCTTC
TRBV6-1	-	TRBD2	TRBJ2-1	CASRLGTSGGSAFF	TGTGCCAGCAGACTCGGGACTAGCGGGGGATCGGCGTTCTTC
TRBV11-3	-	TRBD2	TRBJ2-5	CASSPGGPKETQYF	TGTGCCAGCAGCCCGGGGGGGCCAAAAGAGACCCAGTACTTC
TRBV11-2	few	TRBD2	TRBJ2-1	CASSPRASGDRYHEQFF	TGTGCCAGCAGCCCACGGGCTAGCGGGGACCGTTATCATGAGCAGTTCTTC
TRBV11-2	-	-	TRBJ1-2	CASSPRGGLDYGYTF	TGTGCCAGCAGCCCGCGGGGGGGGCTGGACTATGGCTACACCTTC
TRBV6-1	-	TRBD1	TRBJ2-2	CASSDGTGGLAGELFF	TGTGCCAGCAGTGATGGGACAGGGGGTTTGGCCGGGGAGCTGTTTTTT
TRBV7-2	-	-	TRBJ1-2	CASSLGLDSPYGYTF	TGTGCCAGCAGCTTAGGGCTGGACAGTCCATATGGCTACACCTTC
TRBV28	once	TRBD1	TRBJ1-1	CASSLDRGGYTEAFF	TGTGCCAGCAGTTTAGACAGGGGGGGCTACACTGAAGCTTTCTTT
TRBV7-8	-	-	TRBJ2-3	CASSYTGTSRTDTQYF	TGTGCCAGCAGCTACACAGGGACATCCCGCACAGATACGCAGTATTTT
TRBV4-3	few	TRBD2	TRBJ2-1	CASSQDLRGTILEQFF	TGCGCCAGCAGCCAAGATTTGCGGGGGACTATTCTTGAGCAGTTCTTC
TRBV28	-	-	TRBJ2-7	CASSALFPSERRYF	TGTGCCAGCAGTGCCCTCTTCCCCTCGGAAAGGAGGTACTTC
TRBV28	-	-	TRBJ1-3	CASSITTEFDGNTIYF	TGTGCCAGCAGTATTACGACGGAGTTCGATGGAAACACCATATATTTT
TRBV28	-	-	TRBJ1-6	CASSFVQVDTYNSPLHF	TGTGCCAGCAGTTTTGTCCAGGTCGACACCTATAATTCACCCCTCCACTTT
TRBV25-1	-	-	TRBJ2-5	CASSDHGWEETQYF	TGTGCCAGCAGTGATCACGGCTGGGAGGAGACCCAGTACTTC
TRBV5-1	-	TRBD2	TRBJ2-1	CASSLSLGRAGNEQFF	TGCGCCAGCAGCTTGAGCCTCGGGAGGGCCGGGAATGAGCAGTTCTTC
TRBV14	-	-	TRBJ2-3	CASSQKAGLHTDTQYF	TGTGCCAGCAGCCAAAAGGCGGGGCTTCACACAGATACGCAGTATTTT
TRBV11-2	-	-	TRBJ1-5	CASSPLAGRSINQPQHF	TGTGCCAGCAGCCCCTTAGCCGGCCGTAGCATCAATCAGCCCCAGCATTTT
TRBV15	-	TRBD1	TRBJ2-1	CATGRGQGAAEQFF	TGTGCCACAGGCCGAGGACAGGGGGCGGCTGAGCAGTTCTTC
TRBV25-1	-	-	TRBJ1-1	CASRQGNTEAFF	TGTGCCAGCAGACAGGGGAACACTGAAGCTTTCTTT
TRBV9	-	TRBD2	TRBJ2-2	CASSLGLAGGRAGELFF	TGTGCCAGCAGCCTGGGACTAGCGGGGGGTAGGGCCGGGGAGCTGTTTTTT
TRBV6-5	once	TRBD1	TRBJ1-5	CASSPGQGPGQPQHF	TGTGCCAGCAGTCCCGGACAGGGGCCGGGCCAGCCCCAGCATTTT
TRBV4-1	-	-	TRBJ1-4	CASSQEREEKLFF	TGCGCCAGCAGCCAAGAACGAGAAGAAAAACTGTTTTTT
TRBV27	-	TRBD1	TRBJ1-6	CASRGRHGTGRPGNNSPLHF	TGTGCCAGCAGAGGACGTCATGGGACAGGGAGACCTGGCAATAATTCACCCCTCCACTTT
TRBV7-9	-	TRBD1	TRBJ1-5	CASSEGQGGQPQHF	TGTGCCAGCAGCGAGGGACAGGGGGGTCAGCCCCAGCATTTT
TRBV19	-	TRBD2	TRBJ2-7	CASRTSGSSYEQYF	TGTGCCAGTAGGACTAGCGGGAGCTCCTACGAGCAGTACTTC